The source of this TCR beta chain is a study of response to subunit inactivated influenza vaccine. General study findings and limits: Few new T cells, the authors suggested, are recruited by each seasonal influenza vaccination.

One entry per CDR3 protein results from TCRdb running MiXCR on the RT-PCR reads. The table shows around 760,000 distinct CDR3 sequences, with more than 11% occurring only once. After removal of 3 bases from V and 3 bases from J, the junction contained 5 bases not matched to a gene. Germline V gene lookup returns CDR1 MGHDK and CDR2 SYGVNS. The CDR3 contains 14 residues. On this clonotype: Its cognate antigen is unknown.

The receptor comes from a man over 45 who received an inactivated influenza vaccine. The material sequenced was PBMCs from blood, taken approximately 15 days before vaccination. The chain uses TRBV25-1 and TRBJ2-7; 7 bases match TRBD2. CDR3 DNA sequence: TGTGCCAGCAGTGAGGCGGGGGACCTCTACGAGCAGTACTTC. Translated, it gives CASSEAGDLYEQYF.